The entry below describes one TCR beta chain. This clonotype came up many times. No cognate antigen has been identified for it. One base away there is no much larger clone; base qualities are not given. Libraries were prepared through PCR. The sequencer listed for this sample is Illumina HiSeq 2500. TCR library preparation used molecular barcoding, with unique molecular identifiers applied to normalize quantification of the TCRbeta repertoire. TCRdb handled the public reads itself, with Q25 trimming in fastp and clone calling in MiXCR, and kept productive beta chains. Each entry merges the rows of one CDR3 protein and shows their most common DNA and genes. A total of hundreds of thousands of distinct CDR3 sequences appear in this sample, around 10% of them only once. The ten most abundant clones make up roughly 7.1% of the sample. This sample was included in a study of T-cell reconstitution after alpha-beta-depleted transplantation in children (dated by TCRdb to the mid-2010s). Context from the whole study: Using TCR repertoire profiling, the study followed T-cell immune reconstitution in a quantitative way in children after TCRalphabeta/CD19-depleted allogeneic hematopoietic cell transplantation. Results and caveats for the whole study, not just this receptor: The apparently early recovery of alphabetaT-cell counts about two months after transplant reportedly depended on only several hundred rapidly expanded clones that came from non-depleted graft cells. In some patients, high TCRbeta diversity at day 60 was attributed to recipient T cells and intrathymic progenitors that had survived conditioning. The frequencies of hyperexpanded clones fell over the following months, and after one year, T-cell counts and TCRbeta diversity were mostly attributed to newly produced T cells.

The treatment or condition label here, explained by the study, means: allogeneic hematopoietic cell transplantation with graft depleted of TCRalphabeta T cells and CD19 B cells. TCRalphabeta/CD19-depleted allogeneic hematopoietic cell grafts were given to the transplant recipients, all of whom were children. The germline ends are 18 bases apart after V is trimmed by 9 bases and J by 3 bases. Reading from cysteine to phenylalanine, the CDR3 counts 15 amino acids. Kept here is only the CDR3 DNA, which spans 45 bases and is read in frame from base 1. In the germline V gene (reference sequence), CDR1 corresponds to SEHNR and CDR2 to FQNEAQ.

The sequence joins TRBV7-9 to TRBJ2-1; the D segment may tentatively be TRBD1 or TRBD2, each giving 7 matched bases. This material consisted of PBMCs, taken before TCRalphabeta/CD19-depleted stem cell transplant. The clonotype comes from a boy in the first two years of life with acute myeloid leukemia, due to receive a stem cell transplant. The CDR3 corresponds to CASQSGGGVYNEQFF. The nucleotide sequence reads TGTGCCAGTCAATCAGGGGGGGGAGTCTACAATGAGCAGTTCTTC.